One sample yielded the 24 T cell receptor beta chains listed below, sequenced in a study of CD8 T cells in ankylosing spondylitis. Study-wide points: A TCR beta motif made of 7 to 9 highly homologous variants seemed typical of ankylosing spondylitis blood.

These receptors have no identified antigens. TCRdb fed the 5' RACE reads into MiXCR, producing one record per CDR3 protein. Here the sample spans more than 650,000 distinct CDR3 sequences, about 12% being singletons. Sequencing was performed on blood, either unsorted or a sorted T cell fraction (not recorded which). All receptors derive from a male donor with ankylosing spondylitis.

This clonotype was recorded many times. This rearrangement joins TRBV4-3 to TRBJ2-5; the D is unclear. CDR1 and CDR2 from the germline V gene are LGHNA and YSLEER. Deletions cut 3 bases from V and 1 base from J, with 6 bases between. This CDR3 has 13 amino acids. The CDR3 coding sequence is TGCGCCAGCAGCCAGGGGTCCCAAGAGACCCAGTACTTC. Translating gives CASSQGSQETQYF.

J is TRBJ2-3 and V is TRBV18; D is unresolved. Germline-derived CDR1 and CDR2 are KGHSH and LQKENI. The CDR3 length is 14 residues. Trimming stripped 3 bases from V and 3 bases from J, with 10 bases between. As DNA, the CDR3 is TGTGCCAGCTCACCTCCGTTGGGAACAGATACGCAGTATTTT. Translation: CASSPPLGTDTQYF.

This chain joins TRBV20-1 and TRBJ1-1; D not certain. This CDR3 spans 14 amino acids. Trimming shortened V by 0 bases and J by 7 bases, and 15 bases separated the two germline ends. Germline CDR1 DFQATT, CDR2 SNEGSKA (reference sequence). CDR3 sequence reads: CSARDTGKRSEAFF. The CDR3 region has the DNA TGCAGTGCTAGAGATACGGGTAAACGGAGTGAAGCTTTCTTT.

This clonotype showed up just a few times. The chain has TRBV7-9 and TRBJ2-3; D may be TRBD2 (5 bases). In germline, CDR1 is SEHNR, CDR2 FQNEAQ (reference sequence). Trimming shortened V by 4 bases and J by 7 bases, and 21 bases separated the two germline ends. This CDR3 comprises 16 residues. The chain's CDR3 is CASSSRGGPTENTQYF. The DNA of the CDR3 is TGTGCCAGCAGCTCCCGAGGCGGGCCGACCGAAAATACGCAGTATTTT.

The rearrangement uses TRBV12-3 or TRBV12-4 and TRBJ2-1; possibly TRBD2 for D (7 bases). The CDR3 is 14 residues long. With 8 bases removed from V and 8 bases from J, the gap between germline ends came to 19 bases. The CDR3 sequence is CASSRGGLLDEQFF. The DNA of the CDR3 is TGTGCCAGCTCTAGGGGGGGCCTTCTCGATGAGCAGTTCTTC.

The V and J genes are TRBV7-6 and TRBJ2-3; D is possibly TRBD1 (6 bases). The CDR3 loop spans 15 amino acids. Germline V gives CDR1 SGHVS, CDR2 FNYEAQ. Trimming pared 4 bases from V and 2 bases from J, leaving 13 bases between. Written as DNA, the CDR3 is TGTGCCAGCAGCTATACAGGGTCCCACACAGATACGCAGTATTTT. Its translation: CASSYTGSHTDTQYF. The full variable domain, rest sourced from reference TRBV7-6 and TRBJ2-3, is GAGVSQSPRYKVTKRGQDVALRCDPISGHVSLYWYRQALGQGPEFLTYFNYEAQQDKSGLPNDRFSAERPEGSISTLTIQRTEQRDSAMYRCASSYTGSHTDTQYFGPGTRLTVL.

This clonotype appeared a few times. CDR3: CASSHLRGAKNIQYF. CDR3 in DNA: TGTGCCAGCAGCCACTTGAGGGGGGCCAAAAACATTCAGTACTTC. The V gene is TRBV3-1, the J gene TRBJ2-4, with a weak D call TRBD1 (6 bases). Germline V gene data show CDR1 as LGHDT and CDR2 as YNNKEL (reference sequence). The length of the CDR3 is 15 residues. The ends were cut back, 3 bases at V and 1 base at J, with 10 bases in the middle.

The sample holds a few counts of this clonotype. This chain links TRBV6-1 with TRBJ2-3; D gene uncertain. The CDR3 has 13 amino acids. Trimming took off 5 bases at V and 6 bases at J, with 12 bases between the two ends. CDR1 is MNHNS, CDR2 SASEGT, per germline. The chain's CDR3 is CASSPLILDTQYF. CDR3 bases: TGTGCCAGCAGTCCCCTTATTCTTGATACGCAGTATTTT.

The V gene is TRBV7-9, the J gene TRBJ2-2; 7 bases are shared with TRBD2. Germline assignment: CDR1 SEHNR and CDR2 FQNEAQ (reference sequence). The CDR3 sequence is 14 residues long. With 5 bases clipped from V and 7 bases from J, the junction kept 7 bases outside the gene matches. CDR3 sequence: CASSTFRDYGELFF. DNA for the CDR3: TGTGCCAGCAGCACGTTCCGGGACTACGGGGAGCTGTTTTTT.

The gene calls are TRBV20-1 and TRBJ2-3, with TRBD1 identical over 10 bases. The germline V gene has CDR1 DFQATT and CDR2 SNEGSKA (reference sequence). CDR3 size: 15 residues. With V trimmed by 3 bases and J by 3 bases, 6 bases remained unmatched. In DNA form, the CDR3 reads TGCAGTGCTAGTGGGGGGGACAGGGGTACAGATACGCAGTATTTT. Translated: CSASGGDRGTDTQYF.

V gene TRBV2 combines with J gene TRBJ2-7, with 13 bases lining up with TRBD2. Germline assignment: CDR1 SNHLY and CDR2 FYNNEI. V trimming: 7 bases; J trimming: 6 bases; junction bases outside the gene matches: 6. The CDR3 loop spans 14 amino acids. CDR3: CASNGLAGELEQYF. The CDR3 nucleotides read TGTGCCAGCAATGGACTAGCGGGAGAACTCGAGCAGTACTTC.

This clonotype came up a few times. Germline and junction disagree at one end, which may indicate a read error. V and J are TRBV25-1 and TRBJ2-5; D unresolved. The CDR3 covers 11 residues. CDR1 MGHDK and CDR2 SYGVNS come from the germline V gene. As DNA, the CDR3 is TGTGCCAGCAGGGATAAAGAGACTCAGTACTTC. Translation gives CASRDKETQYF.

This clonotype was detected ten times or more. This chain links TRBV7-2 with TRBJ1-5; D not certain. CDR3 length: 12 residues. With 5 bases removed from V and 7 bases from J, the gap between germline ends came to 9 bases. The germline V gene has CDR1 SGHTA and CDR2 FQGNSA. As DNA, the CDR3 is TGTGCCAGCAGCCCCTTCGGACAGCCCCAGCATTTT. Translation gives CASSPFGQPQHF.

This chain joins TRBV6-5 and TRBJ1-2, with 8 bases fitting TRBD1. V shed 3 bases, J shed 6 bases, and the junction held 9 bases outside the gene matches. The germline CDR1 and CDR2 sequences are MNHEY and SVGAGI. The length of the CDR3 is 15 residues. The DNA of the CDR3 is TGTGCCAGCAGTTATGGGGGGGGACAGGTTCATGGCTACACCTTC. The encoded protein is CASSYGGGQVHGYTF.

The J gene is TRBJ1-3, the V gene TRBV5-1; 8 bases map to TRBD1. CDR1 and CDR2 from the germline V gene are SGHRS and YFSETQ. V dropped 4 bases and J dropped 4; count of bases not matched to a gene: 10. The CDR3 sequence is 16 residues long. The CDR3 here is CASSAQGAREGNTIYF. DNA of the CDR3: TGCGCCAGCAGCGCTCAGGGGGCGCGGGAAGGAAACACCATATATTTT.

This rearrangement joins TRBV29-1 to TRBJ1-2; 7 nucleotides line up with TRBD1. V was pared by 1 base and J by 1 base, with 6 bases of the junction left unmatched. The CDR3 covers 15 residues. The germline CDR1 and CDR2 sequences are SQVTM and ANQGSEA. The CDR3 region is CSVEVQGDGNYGYTF. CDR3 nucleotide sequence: TGCAGCGTTGAAGTCCAGGGGGACGGTAACTATGGCTACACCTTC.

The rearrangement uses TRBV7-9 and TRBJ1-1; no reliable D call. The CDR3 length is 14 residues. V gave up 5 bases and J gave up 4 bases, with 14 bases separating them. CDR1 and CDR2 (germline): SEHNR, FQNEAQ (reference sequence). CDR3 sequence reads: CASSIRADPTEAFF. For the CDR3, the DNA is TGTGCCAGCAGCATCCGGGCCGACCCCACTGAAGCTTTCTTT.

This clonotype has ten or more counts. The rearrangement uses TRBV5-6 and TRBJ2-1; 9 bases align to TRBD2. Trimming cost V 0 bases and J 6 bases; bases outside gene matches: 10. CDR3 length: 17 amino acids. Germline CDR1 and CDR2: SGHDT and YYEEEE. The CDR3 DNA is TGTGCCAGCAGCTTGGCCTTAGGACTAGCGATCAGCAATGAGCAGTTCTTC. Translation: CASSLALGLAISNEQFF.

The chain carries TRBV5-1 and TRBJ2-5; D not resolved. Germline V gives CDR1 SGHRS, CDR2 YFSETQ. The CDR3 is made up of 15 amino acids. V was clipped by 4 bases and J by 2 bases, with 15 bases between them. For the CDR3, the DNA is TGCGCCAGCAGCACTGGCGTCACTGGACAAGAGACCCAGTACTTC. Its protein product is CASSTGVTGQETQYF.

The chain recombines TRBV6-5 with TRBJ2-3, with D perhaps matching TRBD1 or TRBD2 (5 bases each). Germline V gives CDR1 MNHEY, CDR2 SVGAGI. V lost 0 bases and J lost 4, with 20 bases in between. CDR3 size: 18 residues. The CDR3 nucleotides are TGTGCCAGCAGTTACTCGAGGCAGGGAGTAGTAAAGTCAGATACGCAGTATTTT. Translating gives CASSYSRQGVVKSDTQYF.

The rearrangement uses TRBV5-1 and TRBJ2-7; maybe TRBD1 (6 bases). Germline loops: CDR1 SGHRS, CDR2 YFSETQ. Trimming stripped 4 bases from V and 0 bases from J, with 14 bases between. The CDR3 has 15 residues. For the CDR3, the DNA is TGCGCCAGCAGCATTGGGGGCGGAGGCTCCTACGAGCAGTACTTC. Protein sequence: CASSIGGGGSYEQYF.

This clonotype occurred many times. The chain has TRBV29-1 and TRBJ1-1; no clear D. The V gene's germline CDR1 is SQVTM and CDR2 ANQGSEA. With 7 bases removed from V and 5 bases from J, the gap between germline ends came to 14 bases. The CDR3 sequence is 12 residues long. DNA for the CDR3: TGCAGCGCCAGTTTGTCGGGGACTGAAGCTTTCTTT. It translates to CSASLSGTEAFF.

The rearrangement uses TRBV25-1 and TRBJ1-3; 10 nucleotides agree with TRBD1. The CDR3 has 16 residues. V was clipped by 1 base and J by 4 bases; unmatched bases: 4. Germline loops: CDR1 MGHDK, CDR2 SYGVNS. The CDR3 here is CASSEWGQGIGNTIYF. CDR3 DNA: TGTGCCAGCAGTGAATGGGGACAGGGGATAGGAAACACCATATATTTT.

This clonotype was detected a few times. The CDR3 nucleotides read TGTGCCAGCAGCCGGACTGGACAGGGGATGTCCGGGGAGCTGTTTTTT. Translating it yields CASSRTGQGMSGELFF. This chain joins TRBV6-1 and TRBJ2-2, with 9 bases identical to TRBD1. Per the germline V gene, CDR1 is MNHNS and CDR2 is SASEGT. V lost 6 bases to trimming and J lost 6 bases; unmatched junction nucleotides: 11. There are 16 residues in the CDR3.